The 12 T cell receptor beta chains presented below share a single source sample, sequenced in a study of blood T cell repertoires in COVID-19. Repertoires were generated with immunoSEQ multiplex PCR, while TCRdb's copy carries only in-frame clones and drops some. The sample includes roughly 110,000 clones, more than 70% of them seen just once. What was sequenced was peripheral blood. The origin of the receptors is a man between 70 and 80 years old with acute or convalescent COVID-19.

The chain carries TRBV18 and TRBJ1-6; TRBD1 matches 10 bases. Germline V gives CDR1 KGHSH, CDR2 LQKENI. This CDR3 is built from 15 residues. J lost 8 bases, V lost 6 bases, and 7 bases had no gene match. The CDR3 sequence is CASSPLGTGDSPLHF. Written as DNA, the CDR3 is TGTGCCAGCTCCCCATTAGGGACAGGGGATTCACCCCTCCACTTT. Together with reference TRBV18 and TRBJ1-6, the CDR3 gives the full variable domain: NAGVMQNPRHLVRRRGQEARLRCSPMKGHSHVYWYRQLPEEGLKFMVYLQKENIIDESGMPKERFSAEFPKEGPSILRIQQVVRGDSAAYFCASSPLGTGDSPLHFGNGTRLTVT.

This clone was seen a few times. CDR3 in amino acids: CASSQLSTRNYGYTF. DNA of the CDR3: TGTGCCAGCAGCCAACTTAGTACTCGTAACTATGGCTACACCTTC. The rearrangement joins TRBV3-1 (or the pseudogene TRBV3-2) to TRBJ1-2; no clear D gene. CDR3 length equals 15 residues. The germline CDR1 and CDR2 sequences are LGHDT and YNNKEL (reference sequence). The germline V and J ends were trimmed by 2 bases and 1 base, with 11 bases remaining between them.

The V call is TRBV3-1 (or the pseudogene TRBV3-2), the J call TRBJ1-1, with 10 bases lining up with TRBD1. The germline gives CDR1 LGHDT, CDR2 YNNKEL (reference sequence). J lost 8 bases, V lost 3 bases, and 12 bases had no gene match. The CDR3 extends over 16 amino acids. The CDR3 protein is CASSQTGTGVPSEAFF. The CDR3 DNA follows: TGTGCCAGCAGCCAGACCGGGACAGGGGTCCCAAGCGAAGCTTTCTTT.

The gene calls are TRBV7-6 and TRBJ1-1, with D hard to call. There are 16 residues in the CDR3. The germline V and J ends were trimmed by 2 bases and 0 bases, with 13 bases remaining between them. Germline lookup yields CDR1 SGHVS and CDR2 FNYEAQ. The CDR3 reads CASSLNNYEMNTEAFF. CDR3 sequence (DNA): TGTGCCAGCAGCTTAAATAATTACGAGATGAACACTGAAGCTTTCTTT. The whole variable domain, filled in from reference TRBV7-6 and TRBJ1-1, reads GAGVSQSPRYKVTKRGQDVALRCDPISGHVSLYWYRQALGQGPEFLTYFNYEAQQDKSGLPNDRFSAERPEGSISTLTIQRTEQRDSAMYRCASSLNNYEMNTEAFFGQGTRLTVV.

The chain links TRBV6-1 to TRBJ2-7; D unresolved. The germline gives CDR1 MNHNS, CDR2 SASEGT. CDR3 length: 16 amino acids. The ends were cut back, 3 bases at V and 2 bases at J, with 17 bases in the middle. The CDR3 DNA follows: TGTGCCAGCAGTGATTGGCAGAACGGAGCCACCTACGAGCAGTACTTC. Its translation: CASSDWQNGATYEQYF.

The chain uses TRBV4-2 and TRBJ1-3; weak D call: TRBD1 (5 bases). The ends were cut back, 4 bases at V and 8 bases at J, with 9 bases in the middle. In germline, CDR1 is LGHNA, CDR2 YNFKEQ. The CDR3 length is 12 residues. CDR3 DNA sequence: TGTGCCAGCAGCCCCCTAGGGGACACCATATATTTT. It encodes CASSPLGDTIYF.

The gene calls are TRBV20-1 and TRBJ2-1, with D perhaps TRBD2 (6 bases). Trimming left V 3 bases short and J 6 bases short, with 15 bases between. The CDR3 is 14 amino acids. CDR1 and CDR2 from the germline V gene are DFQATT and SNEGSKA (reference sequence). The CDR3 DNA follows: TGCAGTGCTAGTTATCGGGGGAGCCGCAATGAGCAGTTCTTC. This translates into CSASYRGSRNEQFF.

CDR3 nucleotide sequence: TGTGCCAGCAGCACAACGAGGGATACGCAGTATTTT. Translated, it gives CASSTTRDTQYF. V is TRBV28 and J is TRBJ2-3, with D uncertain. V was pared by 6 bases and J by 6 bases, with 10 bases between. The CDR3 totals 12 residues. From germline, CDR1 is MDHEN and CDR2 SYDVKM.

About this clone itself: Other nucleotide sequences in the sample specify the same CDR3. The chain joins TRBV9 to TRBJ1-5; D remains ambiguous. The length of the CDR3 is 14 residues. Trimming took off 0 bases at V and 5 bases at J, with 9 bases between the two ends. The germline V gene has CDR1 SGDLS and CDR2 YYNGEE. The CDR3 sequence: CASSVDGGDQPQHF. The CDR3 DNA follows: TGTGCCAGCAGCGTAGACGGAGGAGATCAGCCCCAGCATTTT.

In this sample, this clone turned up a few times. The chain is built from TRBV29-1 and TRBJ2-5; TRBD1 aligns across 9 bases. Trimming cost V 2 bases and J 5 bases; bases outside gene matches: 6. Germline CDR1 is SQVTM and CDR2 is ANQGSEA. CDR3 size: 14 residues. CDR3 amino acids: CSVEQQGAVETQYF. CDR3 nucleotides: TGCAGCGTTGAACAACAGGGGGCGGTGGAGACCCAGTACTTC.

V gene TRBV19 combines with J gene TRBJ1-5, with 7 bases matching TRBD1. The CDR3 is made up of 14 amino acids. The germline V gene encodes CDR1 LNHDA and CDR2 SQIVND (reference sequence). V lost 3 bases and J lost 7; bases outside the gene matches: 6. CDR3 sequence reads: CASSMRQGQQPQHF. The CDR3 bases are TGTGCCAGTAGTATGAGACAGGGTCAACAGCCCCAGCATTTT.

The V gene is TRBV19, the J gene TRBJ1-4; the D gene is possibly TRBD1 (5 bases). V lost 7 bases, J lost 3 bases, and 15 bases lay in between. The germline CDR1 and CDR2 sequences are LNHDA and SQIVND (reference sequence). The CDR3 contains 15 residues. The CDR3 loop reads CASNKLQGSNEKLFF. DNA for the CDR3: TGTGCCAGTAACAAGCTGCAGGGATCTAATGAAAAACTGTTTTTT.